The entry below describes one T cell receptor (beta chain). These data belong to a study of blood T cell repertoires in COVID-19. Study-level information: Samples came from the United States, Italy and Spain, spanning acute and convalescent COVID-19. PBMCs, B-cell-depleted T cells, or T cells provided the cDNA or gDNA that made up the material.

Produced via immunoSEQ multiplex PCR; TCRdb's table is partial and in-frame only. This sample has around 100,000 clones; over 70% occur once, and the top ten carry 0.8% to 0.9%. CDR1 and CDR2 (germline): SGHRS, YFSETQ. The CDR3 is made up of 15 amino acids. The germline V and J ends were trimmed by 4 bases and 5 bases, with 16 bases remaining between them. The chain has TRBV5-1 and TRBJ1-5; the D gene is possibly TRBD1 (5 bases). The TCR originated in a woman aged 65 to 85 with acute or convalescent COVID-19. Sample: peripheral blood. The CDR3 here is CASSPRPGGDQPQHF. CDR3 nucleotide sequence: TGCGCCAGCAGCCCCCGCCCGGGAGGGGATCAGCCCCAGCATTTT.